The next 5 T cell receptor beta chains were all read from a single sample in a study of resident and recirculating memory T cells in vitiligo. Data came from immunoSEQ multiplex PCR; TCRdb stores just in-frame clones and leaves some out. Of 72,000 or so clones in the sample, around 92% were seen once. The material sequenced was blood. These receptors originate from a male donor with vitiligo.

The rearrangement links TRBV5-1 to TRBJ2-5; D is possibly TRBD1 (5 bases). Germline-derived CDR1 and CDR2 are SGHRS and YFSETQ. Trimming left V 4 bases short and J 2 bases short, with 15 bases between. This CDR3 comprises 15 residues. The CDR3 sequence: CASSAETAFQETQYF. CDR3 in DNA: TGCGCCAGCAGCGCGGAGACAGCTTTTCAAGAGACCCAGTACTTC.

The chain uses TRBV28 and TRBJ2-7; TRBD1 matches at 9 bases. Germline V gives CDR1 MDHEN, CDR2 SYDVKM. The CDR3 has 15 residues. With V trimmed by 5 bases and J by 4 bases, 9 bases remained unmatched. The CDR3 coding sequence is TGTGCCAGCAGTGGCGGGGGACAGGGCATTTACGAGCAGTACTTC. Translated: CASSGGGQGIYEQYF.

The rearrangement uses TRBV6-4 and TRBJ1-3; D is undetermined. V gave up 6 bases and J gave up 0 bases, with 15 bases separating them. The CDR3 contains 16 residues. Germline CDR1 reads MRHNA; CDR2 reads SNTAGT. The CDR3 DNA follows: TGTGCCAGCAGCTCCTCCCCGGTATCCTCTGGAAACACCATATATTTT. It specifies CASSSSPVSSGNTIYF.

This chain joins TRBV4-1 and TRBJ2-7, with TRBD1 as a possible D gene (5 bases). Germline values: CDR1 MGHRA, CDR2 YSYEKL. V was pared by 4 bases and J by 3 bases, with 22 bases between. CDR3 length: 17 residues. The CDR3 protein is CASSPGPNRPHYYEQYF. Written as DNA, the CDR3 is TGCGCCAGCAGCCCTGGACCAAACAGGCCACATTACTACGAGCAGTACTTC.

This chain links TRBV5-6 with TRBJ1-5; D is uncertain. Germline values: CDR1 SGHDT, CDR2 YYEEEE. CDR3 length: 14 residues. Trimming cost V 4 bases and J 5 bases, with 13 bases left between them. The CDR3 loop is CASSLWSSHQPQHF. Here the CDR3 DNA reads TGTGCCAGCAGCCTATGGAGTTCTCATCAGCCCCAGCATTTT.